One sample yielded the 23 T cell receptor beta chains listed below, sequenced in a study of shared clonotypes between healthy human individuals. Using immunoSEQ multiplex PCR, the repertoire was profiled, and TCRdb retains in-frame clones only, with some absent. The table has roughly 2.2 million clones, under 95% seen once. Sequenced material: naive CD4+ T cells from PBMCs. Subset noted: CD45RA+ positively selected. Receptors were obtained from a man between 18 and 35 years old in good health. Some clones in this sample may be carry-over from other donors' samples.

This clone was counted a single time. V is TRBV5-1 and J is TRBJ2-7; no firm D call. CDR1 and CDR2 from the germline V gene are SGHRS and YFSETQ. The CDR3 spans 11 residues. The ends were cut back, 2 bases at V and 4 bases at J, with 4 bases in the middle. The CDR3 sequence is CASSFDYEQYF. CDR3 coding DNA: TGCGCCAGCAGCTTCGATTACGAGCAGTACTTC.

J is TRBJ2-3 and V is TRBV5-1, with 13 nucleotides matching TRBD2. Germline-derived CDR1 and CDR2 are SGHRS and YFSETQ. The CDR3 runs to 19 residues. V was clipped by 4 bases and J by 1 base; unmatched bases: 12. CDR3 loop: CASSRAGTSGIGGTDTQYF. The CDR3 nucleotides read TGCGCCAGCAGCCGGGCGGGGACTAGCGGGATTGGGGGCACAGATACGCAGTATTTT.

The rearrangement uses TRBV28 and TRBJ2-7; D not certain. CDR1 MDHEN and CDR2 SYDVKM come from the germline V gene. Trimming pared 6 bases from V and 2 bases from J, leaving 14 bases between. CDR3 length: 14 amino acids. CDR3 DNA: TGTGCCAGCAGCCGAGGACCGGTTACCTACGAGCAGTACTTC. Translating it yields CASSRGPVTYEQYF. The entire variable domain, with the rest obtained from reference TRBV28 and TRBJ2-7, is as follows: DVKVTQSSRYLVKRTGEKVFLECVQDMDHENMFWYRQDPGLGLRLIYFSYDVKMKEKGDIPEGYSVSREKKERFSLILESASTNQTSMYLCASSRGPVTYEQYFGPGTRLTVT.

The CDR3, as DNA: TGTGCCAGCAGTTTAGCAGGACAGGCGAATCAGCCCCAGCATTTT. Protein product: CASSLAGQANQPQHF. The V and J genes are TRBV28 and TRBJ1-5; 7 bases match TRBD1. J lost 4 bases, V lost 2 bases, and 5 bases had no gene match. Germline V gene lookup returns CDR1 MDHEN and CDR2 SYDVKM. CDR3 length: 15 amino acids. The full variable domain, in which reference TRBV28 and TRBJ1-5 provide the parts outside the CDR3, is DVKVTQSSRYLVKRTGEKVFLECVQDMDHENMFWYRQDPGLGLRLIYFSYDVKMKEKGDIPEGYSVSREKKERFSLILESASTNQTSMYLCASSLAGQANQPQHFGDGTRLSIL.

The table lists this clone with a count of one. The CDR3, as DNA: TGTGCCAGCAGAAAGGACAGGGCCTACAATGAGCAGTTCTTC. Its protein is CASRKDRAYNEQFF. The chain recombines TRBV5-8 with TRBJ2-1, with 8 bases that match TRBD1. The CDR3 covers 14 residues. The germline V gene has CDR1 SGHTS and CDR2 YDEGEE. J was trimmed by 2 bases and V by 5 bases; bases with no gene match: 3. The full variable domain, with the rest looked up from reference TRBV5-8 and TRBJ2-1, is EAGVTQSPTHLIKTRGQQATLRCSPISGHTSVYWYQQALGLGLQFLLWYDEGEERNRGNFPPRFSGRQFPNYSSELNVNALELEDSALYLCASRKDRAYNEQFFGPGTRLTVL.

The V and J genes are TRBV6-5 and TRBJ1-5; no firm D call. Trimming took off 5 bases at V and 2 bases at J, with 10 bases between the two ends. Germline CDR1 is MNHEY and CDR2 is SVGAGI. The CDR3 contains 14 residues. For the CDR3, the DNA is TGTGCCAGCAGTCAAACTCGGGGCAATCAGCCCCAGCATTTT. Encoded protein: CASSQTRGNQPQHF.

The CDR3 DNA sequence: TGCGCCAGCAGCACTACTAGCGGGAAAAGCACAGATACGCAGTATTTT. Amino acids: CASSTTSGKSTDTQYF. The rearrangement uses TRBV5-1 and TRBJ2-3; 10 bases align to TRBD2. This CDR3 spans 16 amino acids. CDR1 SGHRS and CDR2 YFSETQ come from the germline V gene. Germline trimming cut 4 bases from V and 0 bases from J; bases unmatched to any gene: 5.

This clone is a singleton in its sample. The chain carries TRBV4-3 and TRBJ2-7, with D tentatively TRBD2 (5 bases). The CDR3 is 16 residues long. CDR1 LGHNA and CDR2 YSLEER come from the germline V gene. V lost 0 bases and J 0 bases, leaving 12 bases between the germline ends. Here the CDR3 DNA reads TGCGCCAGCAGCCAAGATTTAGGCGGGTACTCCTACGAGCAGTACTTC. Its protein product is CASSQDLGGYSYEQYF.

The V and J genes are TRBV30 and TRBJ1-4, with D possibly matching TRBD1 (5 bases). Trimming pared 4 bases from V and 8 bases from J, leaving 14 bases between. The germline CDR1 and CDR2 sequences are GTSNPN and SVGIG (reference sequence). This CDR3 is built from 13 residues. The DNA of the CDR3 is TGTGCCTGGAATGGGGGTCTAAGGGAAAAACTGTTTTTT. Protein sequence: CAWNGGLREKLFF.

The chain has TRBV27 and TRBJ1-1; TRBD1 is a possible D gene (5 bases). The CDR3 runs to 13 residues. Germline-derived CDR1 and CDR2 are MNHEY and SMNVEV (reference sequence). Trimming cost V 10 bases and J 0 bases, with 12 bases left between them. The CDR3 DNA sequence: TGTGCCACTCGGGGCAGATTGAACACTGAAGCTTTCTTT. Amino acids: CATRGRLNTEAFF.

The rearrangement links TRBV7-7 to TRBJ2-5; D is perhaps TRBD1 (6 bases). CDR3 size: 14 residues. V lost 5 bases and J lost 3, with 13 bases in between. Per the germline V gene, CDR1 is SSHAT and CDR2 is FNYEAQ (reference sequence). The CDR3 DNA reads TGTGCCAGCAGCCCTACCGGACAGAAAGAGACCCAGTACTTC. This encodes CASSPTGQKETQYF.

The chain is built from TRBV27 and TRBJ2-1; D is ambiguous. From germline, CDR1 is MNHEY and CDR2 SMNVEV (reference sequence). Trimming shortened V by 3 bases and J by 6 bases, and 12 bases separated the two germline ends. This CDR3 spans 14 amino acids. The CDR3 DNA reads TGTGCCAGCAGTTTTGGCCGTCTAGGCAATGAGCAGTTCTTC. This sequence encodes CASSFGRLGNEQFF.

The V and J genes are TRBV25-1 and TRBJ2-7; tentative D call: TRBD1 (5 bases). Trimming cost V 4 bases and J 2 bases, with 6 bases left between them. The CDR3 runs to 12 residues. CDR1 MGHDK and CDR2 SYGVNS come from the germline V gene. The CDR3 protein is CASSVDTYEQYF. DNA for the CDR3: TGTGCCAGCAGTGTGGACACCTACGAGCAGTACTTC.

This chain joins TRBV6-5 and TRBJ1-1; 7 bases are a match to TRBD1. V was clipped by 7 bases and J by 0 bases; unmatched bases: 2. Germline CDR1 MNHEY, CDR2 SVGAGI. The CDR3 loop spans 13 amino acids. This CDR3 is CASTGTVNTEAFF. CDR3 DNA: TGTGCCAGCACCGGGACAGTGAACACTGAAGCTTTCTTT.

DNA for the CDR3: TGTGCCAGCAGTGAGAGCTACGCTAATGAAAAACTGTTTTTT. Translating gives CASSESYANEKLFF. V and J are TRBV2 and TRBJ1-4; D gene uncertain. This CDR3 region has 14 residues. V was pared by 3 bases and J by 3 bases, with 8 bases between. Germline-derived CDR1 and CDR2 are SNHLY and FYNNEI.

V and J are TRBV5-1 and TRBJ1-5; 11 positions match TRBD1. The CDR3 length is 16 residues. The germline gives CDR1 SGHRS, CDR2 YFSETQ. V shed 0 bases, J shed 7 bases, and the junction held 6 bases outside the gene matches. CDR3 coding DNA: TGCGCCAGCAGCTTGGGGACAGGGGGCTTCGAACAGCCCCAGCATTTT. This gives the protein CASSLGTGGFEQPQHF. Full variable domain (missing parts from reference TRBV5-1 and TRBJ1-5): KAGVTQTPRYLIKTRGQQVTLSCSPISGHRSVSWYQQTPGQGLQFLFEYFSETQRNKGNFPGRFSGRQFSNSRSEMNVSTLELGDSALYLCASSLGTGGFEQPQHFGDGTRLSIL.

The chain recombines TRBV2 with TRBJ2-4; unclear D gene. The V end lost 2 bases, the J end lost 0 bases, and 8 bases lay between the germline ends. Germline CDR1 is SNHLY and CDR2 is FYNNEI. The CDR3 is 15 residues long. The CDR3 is CASSELRIAKNIQYF. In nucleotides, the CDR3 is TGTGCCAGCAGTGAACTCCGGATAGCCAAAAACATTCAGTACTTC.

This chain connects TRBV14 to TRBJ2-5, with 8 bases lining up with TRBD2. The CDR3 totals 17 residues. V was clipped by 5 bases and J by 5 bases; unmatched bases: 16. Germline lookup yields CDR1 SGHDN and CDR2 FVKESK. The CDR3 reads CASSSLSGRGDEETQYF. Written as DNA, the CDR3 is TGTGCCAGCAGCTCCTTAAGCGGGAGAGGGGATGAGGAGACCCAGTACTTC. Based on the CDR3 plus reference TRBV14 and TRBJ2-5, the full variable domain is EAGVTQFPSHSVIEKGQTVTLRCDPISGHDNLYWYRRVMGKEIKFLLHFVKESKQDESGMPNNRFLAERTGGTYSTLKVQPAELEDSGVYFCASSSLSGRGDEETQYFGPGTRLLVL.

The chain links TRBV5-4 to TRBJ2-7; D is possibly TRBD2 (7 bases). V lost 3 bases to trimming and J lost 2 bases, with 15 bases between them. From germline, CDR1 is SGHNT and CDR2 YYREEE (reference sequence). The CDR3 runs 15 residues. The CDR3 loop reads CASSSGGGSAYEQYF. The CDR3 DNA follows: TGTGCCAGCAGCTCCGGGGGCGGGAGCGCCTACGAGCAGTACTTC.

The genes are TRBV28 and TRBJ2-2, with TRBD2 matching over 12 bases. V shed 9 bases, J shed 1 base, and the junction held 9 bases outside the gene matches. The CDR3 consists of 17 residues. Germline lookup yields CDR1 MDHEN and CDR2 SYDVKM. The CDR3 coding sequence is TGTGCCAGTCTTGGACTAGCGGGAATGGTGAACACCGGGGAGCTGTTTTTT. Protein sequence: CASLGLAGMVNTGELFF.

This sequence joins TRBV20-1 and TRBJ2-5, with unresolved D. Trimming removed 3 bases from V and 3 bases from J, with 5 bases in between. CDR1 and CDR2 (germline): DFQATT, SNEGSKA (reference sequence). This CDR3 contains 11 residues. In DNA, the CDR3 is TGCAGTGCTAGCAGTAAAGAGACCCAGTACTTC. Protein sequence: CSASSKETQYF.

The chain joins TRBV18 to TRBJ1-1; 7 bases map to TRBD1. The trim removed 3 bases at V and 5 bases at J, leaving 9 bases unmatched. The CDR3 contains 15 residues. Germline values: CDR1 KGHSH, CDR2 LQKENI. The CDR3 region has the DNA TGTGCCAGCTCACCCTCAAGGGGGCATCGGACTGAAGCTTTCTTT. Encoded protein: CASSPSRGHRTEAFF.

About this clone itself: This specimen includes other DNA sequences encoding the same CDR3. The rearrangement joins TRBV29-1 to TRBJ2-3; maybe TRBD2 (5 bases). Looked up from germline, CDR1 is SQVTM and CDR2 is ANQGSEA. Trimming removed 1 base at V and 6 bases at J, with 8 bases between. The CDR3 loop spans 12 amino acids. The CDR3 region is CSVEAGGDTQYF. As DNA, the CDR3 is TGCAGCGTTGAAGCAGGCGGGGATACGCAGTATTTT.